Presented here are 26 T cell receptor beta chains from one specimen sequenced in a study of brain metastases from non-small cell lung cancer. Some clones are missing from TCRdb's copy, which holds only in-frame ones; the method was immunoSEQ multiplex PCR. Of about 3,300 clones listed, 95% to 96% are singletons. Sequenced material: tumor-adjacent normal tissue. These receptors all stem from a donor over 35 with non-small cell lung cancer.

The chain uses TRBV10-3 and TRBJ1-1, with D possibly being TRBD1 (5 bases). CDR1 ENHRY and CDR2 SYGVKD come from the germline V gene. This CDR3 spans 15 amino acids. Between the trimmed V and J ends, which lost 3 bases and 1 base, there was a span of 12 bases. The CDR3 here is CAISDLPGTNTEAFF. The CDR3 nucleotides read TGTGCCATCAGTGACCTCCCAGGGACGAACACTGAAGCTTTCTTT.

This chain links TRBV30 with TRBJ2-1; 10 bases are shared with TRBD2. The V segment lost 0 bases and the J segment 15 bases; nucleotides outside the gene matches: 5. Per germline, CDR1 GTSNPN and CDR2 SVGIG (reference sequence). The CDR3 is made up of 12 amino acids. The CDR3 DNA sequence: TGTGCCTGGAGTGTTAGCGGGGGGCGACCGTTCTTC. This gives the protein CAWSVSGGRPFF.

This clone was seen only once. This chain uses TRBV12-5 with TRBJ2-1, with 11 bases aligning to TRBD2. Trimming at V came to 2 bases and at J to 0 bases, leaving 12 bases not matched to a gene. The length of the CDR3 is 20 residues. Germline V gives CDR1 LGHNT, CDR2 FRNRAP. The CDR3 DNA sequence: TGTGCTAGTGGTTTGACCATAGCGGGGGGGCCGGGAAGCTCCTACAATGAGCAGTTCTTC. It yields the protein CASGLTIAGGPGSSYNEQFF.

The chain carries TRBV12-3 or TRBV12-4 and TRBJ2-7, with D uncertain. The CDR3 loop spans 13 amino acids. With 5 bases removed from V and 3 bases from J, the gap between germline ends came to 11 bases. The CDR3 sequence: CASSLLSNYEQYF. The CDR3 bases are TGTGCCAGCAGTCTCCTCTCCAACTACGAGCAGTACTTC.

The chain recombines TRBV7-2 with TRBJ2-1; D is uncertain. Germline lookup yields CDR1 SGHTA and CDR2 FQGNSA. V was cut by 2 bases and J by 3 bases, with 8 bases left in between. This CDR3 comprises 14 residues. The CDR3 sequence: CASSLIAGYNEQFF. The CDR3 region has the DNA TGTGCCAGCAGCTTAATCGCCGGCTACAATGAGCAGTTCTTC.

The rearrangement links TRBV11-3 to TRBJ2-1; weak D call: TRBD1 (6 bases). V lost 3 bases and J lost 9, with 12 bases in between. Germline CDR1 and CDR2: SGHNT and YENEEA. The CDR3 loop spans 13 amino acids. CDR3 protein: CASSFQGPSEQFF. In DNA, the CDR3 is TGTGCCAGCAGCTTTCAGGGGCCGAGTGAGCAGTTCTTC.

In nucleotides, the CDR3 is TGTGCCATCAGTGAGCCCCAAGAGACCCAGTACTTC. Amino acid sequence: CAISEPQETQYF. The chain recombines TRBV10-3 with TRBJ2-5; D not certain. The CDR3 is made up of 12 amino acids. Germline CDR1 is ENHRY and CDR2 is SYGVKD. V shed 2 bases and J shed 1 base, with 2 bases lying between them.

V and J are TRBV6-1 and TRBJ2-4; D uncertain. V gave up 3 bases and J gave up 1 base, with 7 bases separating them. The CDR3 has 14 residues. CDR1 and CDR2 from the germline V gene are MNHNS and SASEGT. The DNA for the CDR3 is TGTGCCAGCAGTGAGTGGGTCGCCAAAAACATTCAGTACTTC. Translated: CASSEWVAKNIQYF.

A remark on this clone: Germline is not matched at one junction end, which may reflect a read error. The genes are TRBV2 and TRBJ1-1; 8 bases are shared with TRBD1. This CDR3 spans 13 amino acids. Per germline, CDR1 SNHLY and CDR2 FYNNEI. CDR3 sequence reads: CASRRGLNIEAFF. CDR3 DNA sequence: TGTGCCAGCCGCAGGGGGCTGAACATTGAAGCTTTCTTT.

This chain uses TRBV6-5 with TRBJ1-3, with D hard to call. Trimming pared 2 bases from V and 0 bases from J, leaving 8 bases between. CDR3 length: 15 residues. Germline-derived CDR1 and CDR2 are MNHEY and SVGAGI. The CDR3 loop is CASSYRQLSGNTIYF. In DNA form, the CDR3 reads TGTGCCAGCAGTTACCGACAACTCTCTGGAAACACCATATATTTT.

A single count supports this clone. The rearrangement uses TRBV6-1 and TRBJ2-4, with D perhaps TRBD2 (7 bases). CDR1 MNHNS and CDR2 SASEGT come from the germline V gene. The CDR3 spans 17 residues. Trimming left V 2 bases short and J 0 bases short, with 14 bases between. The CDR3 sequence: CASSELRGAGAKNIQYF. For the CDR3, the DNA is TGTGCCAGCAGTGAACTTCGGGGGGCGGGAGCCAAAAACATTCAGTACTTC.

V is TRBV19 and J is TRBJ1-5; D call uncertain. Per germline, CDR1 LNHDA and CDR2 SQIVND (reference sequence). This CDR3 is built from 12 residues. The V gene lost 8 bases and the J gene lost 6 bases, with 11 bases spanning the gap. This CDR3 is CASQSRSQPQHF. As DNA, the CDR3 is TGTGCCAGTCAGAGTAGAAGTCAGCCCCAGCATTTT.

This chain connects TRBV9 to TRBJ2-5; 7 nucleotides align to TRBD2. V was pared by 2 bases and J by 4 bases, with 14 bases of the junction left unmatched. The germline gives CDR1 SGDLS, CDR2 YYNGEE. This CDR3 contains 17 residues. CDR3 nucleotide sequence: TGTGCCAGCAGCGTCGGAGGGAGGGCCGGAGTCCGAGAGACCCAGTACTTC. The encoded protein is CASSVGGRAGVRETQYF.

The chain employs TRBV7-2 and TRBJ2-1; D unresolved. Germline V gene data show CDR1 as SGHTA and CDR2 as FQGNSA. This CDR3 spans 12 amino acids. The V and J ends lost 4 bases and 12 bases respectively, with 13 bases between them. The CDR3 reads CASSSTSRGQFF. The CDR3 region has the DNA TGTGCCAGCAGCTCGACCAGTCGTGGGCAGTTCTTC.

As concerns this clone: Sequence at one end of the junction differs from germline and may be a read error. The CDR3 DNA is TGTGTCAGCTCACCACCGAGTTCGGGGGTGCCCCCGTTCTTC. This encodes CVSSPPSSGVPPFF. The gene calls are TRBV18 and TRBJ2-1, with D maybe TRBD2 (6 bases). The CDR3 is made up of 14 amino acids. Germline V gene data show CDR1 as KGHSH and CDR2 as LQKENI.

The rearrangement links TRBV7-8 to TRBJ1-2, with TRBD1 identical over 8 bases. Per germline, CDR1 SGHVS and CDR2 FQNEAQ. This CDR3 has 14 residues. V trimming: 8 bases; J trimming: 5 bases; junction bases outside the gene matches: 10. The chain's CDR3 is CASRSGTGQYGYTF. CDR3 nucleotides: TGTGCCAGCCGATCCGGGACAGGACAATATGGCTACACCTTC.

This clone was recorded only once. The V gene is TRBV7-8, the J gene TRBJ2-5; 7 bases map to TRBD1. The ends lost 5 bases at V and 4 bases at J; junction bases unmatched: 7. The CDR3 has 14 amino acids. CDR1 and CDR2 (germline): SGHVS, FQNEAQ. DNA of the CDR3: TGTGCCAGCAGCACGGGGACAGTGGGAGAGACCCAGTACTTC. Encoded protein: CASSTGTVGETQYF.

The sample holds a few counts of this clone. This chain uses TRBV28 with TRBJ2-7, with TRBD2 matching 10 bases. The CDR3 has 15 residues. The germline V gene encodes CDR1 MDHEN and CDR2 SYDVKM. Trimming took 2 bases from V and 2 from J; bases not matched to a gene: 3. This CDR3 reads CASSLPSGSPYEQYF. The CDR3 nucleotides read TGTGCCAGCAGTTTACCTAGCGGGAGCCCCTACGAGCAGTACTTC.

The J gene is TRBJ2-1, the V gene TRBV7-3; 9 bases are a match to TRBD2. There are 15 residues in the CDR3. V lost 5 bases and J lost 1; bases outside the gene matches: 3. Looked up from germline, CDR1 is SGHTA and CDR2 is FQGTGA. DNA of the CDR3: TGTGCCAGCAGCCAGGGACTAGCATCCTACAATGAGCAGTTCTTC. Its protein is CASSQGLASYNEQFF. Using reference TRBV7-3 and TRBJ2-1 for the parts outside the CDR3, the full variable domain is GAGVSQTPSNKVTEKGKYVELRCDPISGHTALYWYRQSLGQGPEFLIYFQGTGAADDSGLPNDRFFAVRPEGSVSTLKIQRTERGDSAVYLCASSQGLASYNEQFFGPGTRLTVL.

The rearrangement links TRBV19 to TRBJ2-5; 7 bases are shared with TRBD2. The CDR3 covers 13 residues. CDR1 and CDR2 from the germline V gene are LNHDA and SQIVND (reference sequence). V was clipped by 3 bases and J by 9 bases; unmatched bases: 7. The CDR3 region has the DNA TGTGCCAGTAGTATCGGGGACCGGGGGGCCCAGTACTTC. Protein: CASSIGDRGAQYF.

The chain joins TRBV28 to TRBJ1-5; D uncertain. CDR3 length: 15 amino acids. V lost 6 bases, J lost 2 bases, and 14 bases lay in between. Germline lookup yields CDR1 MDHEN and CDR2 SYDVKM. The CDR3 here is CASSAPSIRNQPQHF. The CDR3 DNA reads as TGTGCCAGCAGCGCCCCTAGTATACGCAATCAGCCCCAGCATTTT.

Here the CDR3 reads CASSFTGNYGYTF. The CDR3 coding sequence is TGTGCCAGCAGTTTCACAGGGAACTATGGCTACACCTTC. The chain has TRBV6-9 and TRBJ1-2, with D tentatively TRBD1 (6 bases). The CDR3 is made up of 13 amino acids. Germline lookup yields CDR1 MNHGY and CDR2 SVAAGI. Trimming cost V 4 bases and J 2 bases, with 8 bases left between them.

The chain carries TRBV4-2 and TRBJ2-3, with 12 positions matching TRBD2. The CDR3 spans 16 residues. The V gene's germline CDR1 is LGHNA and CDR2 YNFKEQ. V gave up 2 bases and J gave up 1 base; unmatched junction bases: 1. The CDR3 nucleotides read TGTGCCAGCAGCCAACGGACTAGCGGGGGCACAGATACGCAGTATTTT. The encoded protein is CASSQRTSGGTDTQYF.

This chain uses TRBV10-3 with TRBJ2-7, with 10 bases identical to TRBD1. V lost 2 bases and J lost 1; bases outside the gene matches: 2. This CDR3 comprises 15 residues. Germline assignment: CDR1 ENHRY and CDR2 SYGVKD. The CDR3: CAISEGDRGSYEQYF. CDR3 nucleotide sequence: TGTGCCATCAGTGAGGGGGACAGGGGTTCCTACGAGCAGTACTTC.

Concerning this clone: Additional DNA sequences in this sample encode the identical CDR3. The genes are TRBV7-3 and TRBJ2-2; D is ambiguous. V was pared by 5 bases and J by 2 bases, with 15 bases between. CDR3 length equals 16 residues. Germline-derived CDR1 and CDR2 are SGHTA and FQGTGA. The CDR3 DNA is TGTGCCAGCAGCCCGAGCAAGATAGTTAACACCGGGGAGCTGTTTTTT. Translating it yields CASSPSKIVNTGELFF.

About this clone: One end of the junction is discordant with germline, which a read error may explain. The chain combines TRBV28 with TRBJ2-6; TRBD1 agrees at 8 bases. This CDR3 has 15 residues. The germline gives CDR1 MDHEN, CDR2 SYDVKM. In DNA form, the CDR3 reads TGTGCCAGCAGGTCAGGGGGCTCTGGGGCCAACGTCTTGACTTTC. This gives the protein CASRSGGSGANVLTF.